Sequencing of this T cell receptor beta chain was carried out in a study of T cell repertoires in cytomegalovirus infection. Study as a whole: Shared public TCR beta signatures pointed to both CMV infection and a matching HLA type.

The germline V gene has CDR1 SGHDN and CDR2 FVKESK. Trimming shortened V by 4 bases and J by 5 bases, and 8 bases separated the two germline ends. CDR3 length equals 12 residues. Study conclusions and caveats: The ex vivo response was dominated by HLA-C-restricted CMV-specific TCR beta clonotypes.

From the reads, TCRdb called clonotypes with MiXCR, one entry per CDR3 protein. The table shows hundreds of thousands of distinct CDR3 sequences, with roughly 26% occurring only once. Only a few counts were recorded for this clonotype. Antigen: not known. The chain uses TRBV14 and TRBJ1-2; D remains ambiguous. Sequenced: CD8+ T cells from PBMCs. The clonotype comes from a human donor in good health (CMV status not recorded). Some clones in this sample may be carry-over from other donors' samples. This CDR3 is CASSLLSYGYTF. The DNA for the CDR3 is TGTGCCAGCAGCCTACTAAGTTATGGCTACACCTTC.